The sequence of this TCR beta chain was determined in a study of Ad26.COV2.S vaccination and SARS-CoV-2 variants. Study information: Donor had been placed in the Ad26.COV2.S arm of the COV1001 trial.

This clone has only one observation. Its antigen is not known. The sample's treatment: some 20 received Ad26.COV2.S at low or high dose, single or two shots; roughly five received placebo; per-sample allocation not given. Day 63 after the first injection of vaccine or placebo was the sampling time. Study-wide results and limits: Responses of T cells in total may have been underestimated by the TCR breadth and depth analyses.

Method: immunoSEQ multiplex PCR; TCRdb's copy keeps in-frame clones and lacks some. The sample holds 250,000 or so clones; approximately 88% are singletons and the top ten take just under 3%. CDR3 length equals 16 residues. From germline, CDR1 is SGHDN and CDR2 FVKESK. Trimming took off 5 bases at V and 0 bases at J, with 14 bases between the two ends. The specimen was peripheral blood, collected in a trial of Ad26.COV2.S vaccine versus placebo. The receptor was isolated from a person aged 18 to 59 who received the Ad26.COV2.S COVID-19 vaccine or a placebo. The chain couples TRBV14 to TRBJ2-1; D is unclear. The chain's CDR3 is CASSVLDHSSYNEQFF. CDR3 nucleotide sequence: TGTGCCAGCAGCGTCCTTGACCATAGCTCCTACAATGAGCAGTTCTTC.